The clone carrying this T cell receptor beta chain was seen repeatedly, ten times or more. Its antigen is as yet unknown. These data are taken from a study of T-cell memory formation after mild COVID-19. Study-wide points: Contracting CD4+ clones were located mainly in CM and EM, and CD8+ clones in EMRA.

One entry per CDR3 protein, called by TCRdb with MiXCR from the 5' RACE reads. The table lists under 35,000 distinct CDR3 sequences, under 25% of them singletons. Germline V CDR1 and CDR2: SGHTA, FQGTGA. CDR3 size: 16 residues. Trimming left V 3 bases short and J 0 bases short, with 9 bases between. The chain combines TRBV7-3 with TRBJ2-6; D possibly matches TRBD1 or TRBD2 (6 bases each). The TCR sequence derives from an adult who had mild COVID-19 (a few samples of this study predate the infection). Cell type and time point are not known. The sample was PBMCs or a T cell subset sorted from them (not recorded which). CDR3 residues: CASSLKGGSGANVLTF. Here the CDR3 DNA reads TGTGCCAGCAGCTTGAAGGGGGGCTCTGGGGCCAACGTCCTGACTTTC.